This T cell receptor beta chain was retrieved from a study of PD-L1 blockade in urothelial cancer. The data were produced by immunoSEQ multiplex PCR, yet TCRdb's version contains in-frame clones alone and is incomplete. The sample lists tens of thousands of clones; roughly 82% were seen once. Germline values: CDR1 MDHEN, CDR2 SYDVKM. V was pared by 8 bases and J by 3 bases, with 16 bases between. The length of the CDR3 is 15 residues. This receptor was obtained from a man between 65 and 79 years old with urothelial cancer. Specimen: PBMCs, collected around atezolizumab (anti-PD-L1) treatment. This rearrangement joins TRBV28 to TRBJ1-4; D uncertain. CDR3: CASRLGGGPNEKLFF. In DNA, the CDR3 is TGTGCCAGCCGCCTCGGCGGCGGCCCTAATGAAAAACTGTTTTTT.